Sequencing of this TCR beta chain was carried out in a study of identical twins. This clonotype appeared a few times. Its antigen is still unknown. This CDR3 spans 13 amino acids. From germline, CDR1 is MNHEY and CDR2 SVGAGI. Trimming removed 2 bases at V and 5 bases at J, with 9 bases between. TCRdb reanalysed the 5' RACE reads using MiXCR and keeps one entry per CDR3 protein. The repertoire includes 500,000 to 550,000 distinct CDR3 sequences, around 20% of them detected once, and about 0.93% sits in the top ten. Notes on the study in general: Fewer insertions characterized abundant cord blood beta clonotypes, whereas memory repertoires showed none. Twin-shared out-of-frame alpha sequences showed excess low generation probability.

The same sample was also used in a study of T cells expressing NK-cell markers.

This sequence originates from a woman between 18 and 30 years old in good health. The sample taken for sequencing was CD4+ T cells sorted from blood. The chain couples TRBV6-5 to TRBJ2-5, with a tentative D call TRBD2 (6 bases). The CDR3 loop is CASSYGRRETQYF. The CDR3 DNA sequence: TGTGCCAGCAGTTACGGGAGGCGGGAGACCCAGTACTTC.